This TCR beta chain was sequenced for a study of beta chain features in type 1 diabetes. cDNA synthesis used the whole RNA isolate, giving expressed TCRB sequences. The method was immunoSEQ multiplex PCR; TCRdb's version includes in-frame clones alone and lacks a portion of them. Of under 90,000 clones detected, 25% to 35% appear once; the ten largest clones hold 0.35% to 0.45%. This clone was seen a handful of times. CDR3 size: 13 residues. The germline gives CDR1 SQVTM, CDR2 ANQGSEA. V lost 6 bases, J lost 4 bases, and 15 bases lay in between. This receptor was identified in a woman between 18 and 29 years old in good health. Material for sequencing was stem cell memory CD4+ T cells from blood. The gene calls are TRBV29-1 and TRBJ1-1; possibly TRBD1 for D (6 bases). The CDR3 here is CSVGGPGLTEAFF. DNA for the CDR3: TGCAGCGTGGGGGGGCCAGGACTCACTGAAGCTTTCTTT. Supplemented by reference TRBV29-1 and TRBJ1-1, the full variable domain reads SAVISQKPSRDICQRGTSLTIQCQVDSQVTMMFWYRQQPGQSLTLIATANQGSEATYESGFVIDKFPISRPNLTFSTLTVSNMSPEDSSIYLCSVGGPGLTEAFFGQGTRLTVV.